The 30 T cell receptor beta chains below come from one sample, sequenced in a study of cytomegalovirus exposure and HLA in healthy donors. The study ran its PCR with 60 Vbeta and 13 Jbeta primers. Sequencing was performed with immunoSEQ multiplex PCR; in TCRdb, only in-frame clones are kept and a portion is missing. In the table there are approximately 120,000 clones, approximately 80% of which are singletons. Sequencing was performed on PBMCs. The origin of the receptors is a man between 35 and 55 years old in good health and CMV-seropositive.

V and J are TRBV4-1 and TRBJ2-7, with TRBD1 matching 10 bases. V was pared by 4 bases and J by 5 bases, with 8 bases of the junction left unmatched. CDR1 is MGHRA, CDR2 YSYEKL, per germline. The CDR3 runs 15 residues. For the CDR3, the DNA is TGCGCCAGCAGCCCAGGGACAGGGGCGGTCCACGAGCAGTACTTC. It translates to CASSPGTGAVHEQYF.

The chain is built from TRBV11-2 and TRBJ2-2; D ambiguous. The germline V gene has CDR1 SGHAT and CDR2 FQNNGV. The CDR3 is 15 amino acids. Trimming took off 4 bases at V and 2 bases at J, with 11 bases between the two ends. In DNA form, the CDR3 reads TGTGCCAGCAGCTCCTACGTGGTCAACACCGGGGAGCTGTTTTTT. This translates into CASSSYVVNTGELFF.

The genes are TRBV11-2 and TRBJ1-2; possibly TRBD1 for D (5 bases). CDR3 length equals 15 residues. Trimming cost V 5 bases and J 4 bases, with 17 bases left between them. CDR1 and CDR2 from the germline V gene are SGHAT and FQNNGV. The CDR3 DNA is TGTGCCAGCAGCGGAGACCCAGGGTTTGGCTATGGCTACACCTTC. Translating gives CASSGDPGFGYGYTF.

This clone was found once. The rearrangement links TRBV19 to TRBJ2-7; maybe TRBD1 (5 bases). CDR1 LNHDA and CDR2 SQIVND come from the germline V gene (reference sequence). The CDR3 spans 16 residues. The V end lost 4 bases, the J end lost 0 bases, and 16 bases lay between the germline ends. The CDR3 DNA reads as TGTGCCAGTAGTAACCCCCGACAGACAAGCTCCTACGAGCAGTACTTC. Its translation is CASSNPRQTSSYEQYF.

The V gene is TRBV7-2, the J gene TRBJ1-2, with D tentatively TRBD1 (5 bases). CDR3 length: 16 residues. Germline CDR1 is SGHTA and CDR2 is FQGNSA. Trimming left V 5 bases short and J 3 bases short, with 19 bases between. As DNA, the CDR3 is TGTGCCAGCAGCCGTAGTAACTGGGGCGACTACTATGGCTACACCTTC. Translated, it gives CASSRSNWGDYYGYTF.

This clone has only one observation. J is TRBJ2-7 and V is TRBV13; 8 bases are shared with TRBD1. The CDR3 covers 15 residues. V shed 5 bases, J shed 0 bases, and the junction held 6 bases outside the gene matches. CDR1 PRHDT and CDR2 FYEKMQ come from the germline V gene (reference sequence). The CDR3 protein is CASSPGDRSSYEQYF. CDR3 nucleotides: TGTGCCAGCAGCCCGGGGGACAGGAGCTCCTACGAGCAGTACTTC.

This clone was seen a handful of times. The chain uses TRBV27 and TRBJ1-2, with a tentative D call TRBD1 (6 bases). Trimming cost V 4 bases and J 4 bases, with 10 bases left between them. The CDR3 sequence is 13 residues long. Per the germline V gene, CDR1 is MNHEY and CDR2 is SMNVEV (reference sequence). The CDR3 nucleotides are TGTGCCAGCAGTTGGGGGCCCGCCTATGGCTACACCTTC. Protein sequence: CASSWGPAYGYTF.

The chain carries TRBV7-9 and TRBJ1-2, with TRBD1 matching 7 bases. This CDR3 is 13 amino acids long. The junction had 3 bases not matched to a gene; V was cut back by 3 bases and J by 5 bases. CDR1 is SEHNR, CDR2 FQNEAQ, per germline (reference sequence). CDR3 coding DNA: TGTGCCAGCAGCTTTGGGACAGAGTATGGCTACACCTTC. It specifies CASSFGTEYGYTF.

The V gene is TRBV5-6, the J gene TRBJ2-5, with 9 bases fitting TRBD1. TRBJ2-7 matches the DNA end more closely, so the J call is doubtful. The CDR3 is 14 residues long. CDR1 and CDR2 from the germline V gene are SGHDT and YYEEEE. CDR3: CASNKPGQGYEQYF. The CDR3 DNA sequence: TGTGCCAGCAATAAGCCGGGACAGGGTTACGAGCAGTACTTC.

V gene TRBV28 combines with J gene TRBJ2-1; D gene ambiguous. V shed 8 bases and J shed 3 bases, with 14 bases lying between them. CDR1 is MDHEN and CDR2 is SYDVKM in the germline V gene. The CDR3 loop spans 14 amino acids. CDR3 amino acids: CASQFVPNYNEQFF. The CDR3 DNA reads TGTGCCAGCCAGTTTGTTCCAAACTACAATGAGCAGTTCTTC. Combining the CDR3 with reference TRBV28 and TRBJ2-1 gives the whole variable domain DVKVTQSSRYLVKRTGEKVFLECVQDMDHENMFWYRQDPGLGLRLIYFSYDVKMKEKGDIPEGYSVSREKKERFSLILESASTNQTSMYLCASQFVPNYNEQFFGPGTRLTVL.

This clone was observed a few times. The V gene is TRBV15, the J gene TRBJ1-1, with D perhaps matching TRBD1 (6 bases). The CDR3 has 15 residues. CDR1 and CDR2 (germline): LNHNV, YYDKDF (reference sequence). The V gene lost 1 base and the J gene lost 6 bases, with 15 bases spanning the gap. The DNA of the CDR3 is TGTGCCACCAGCAGAGGGGACACCTCTGGCCCTGAAGCTTTCTTT. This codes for CATSRGDTSGPEAFF.

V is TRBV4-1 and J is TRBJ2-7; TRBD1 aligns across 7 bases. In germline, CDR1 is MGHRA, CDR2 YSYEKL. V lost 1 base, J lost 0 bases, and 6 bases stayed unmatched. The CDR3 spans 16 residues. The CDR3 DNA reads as TGCGCCAGCAGCCAAGGAAGGCCAGGGGGCTCCTACGAGCAGTACTTC. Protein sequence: CASSQGRPGGSYEQYF.

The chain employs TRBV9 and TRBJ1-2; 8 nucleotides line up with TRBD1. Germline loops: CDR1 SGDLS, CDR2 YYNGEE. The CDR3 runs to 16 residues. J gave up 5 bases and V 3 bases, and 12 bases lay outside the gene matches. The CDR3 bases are TGTGCCAGCAGCGCCCAGACAGGGGCCTTCTTATATGGCTACACCTTC. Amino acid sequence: CASSAQTGAFLYGYTF.

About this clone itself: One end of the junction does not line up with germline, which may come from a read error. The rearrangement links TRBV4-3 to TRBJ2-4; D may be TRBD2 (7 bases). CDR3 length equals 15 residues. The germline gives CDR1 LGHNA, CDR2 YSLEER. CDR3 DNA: TGCGCCAGCAGCCAAGATGGGAGGGGGGGCAACAGTCAGTACTTC. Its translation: CASSQDGRGGNSQYF.

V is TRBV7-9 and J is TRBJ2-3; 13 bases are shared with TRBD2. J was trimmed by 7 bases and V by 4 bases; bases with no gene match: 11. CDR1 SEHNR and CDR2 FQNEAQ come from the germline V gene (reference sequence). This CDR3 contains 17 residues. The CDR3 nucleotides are TGTGCCAGCAGCTCCAACCCCGGGACTAGCGGGGAAAATACGCAGTATTTT. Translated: CASSSNPGTSGENTQYF. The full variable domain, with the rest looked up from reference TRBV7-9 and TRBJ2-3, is DTGVSQNPRHKITKRGQNVTFRCDPISEHNRLYWYRQTLGQGPEFLTYFQNEAQLEKSRLLSDRFSAERPKGSFSTLEIQRTEQGDSAMYLCASSSNPGTSGENTQYFGPGTRLTVL.

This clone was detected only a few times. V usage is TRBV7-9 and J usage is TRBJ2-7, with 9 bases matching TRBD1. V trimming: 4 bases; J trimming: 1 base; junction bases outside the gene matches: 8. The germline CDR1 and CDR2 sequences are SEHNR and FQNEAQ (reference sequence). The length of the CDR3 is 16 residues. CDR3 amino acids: CASSSTTGTGSYEQYF. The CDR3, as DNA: TGTGCCAGCAGCTCAACGACCGGGACAGGGTCCTACGAGCAGTACTTC.

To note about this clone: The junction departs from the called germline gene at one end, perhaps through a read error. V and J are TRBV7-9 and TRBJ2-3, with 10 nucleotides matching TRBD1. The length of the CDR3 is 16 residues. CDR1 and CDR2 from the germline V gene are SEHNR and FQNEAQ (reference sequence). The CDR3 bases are TGTTCCAGCAGCCCCCGCTCGGGACAGGGGCCAGATACGCAGTATTTT. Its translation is CSSSPRSGQGPDTQYF. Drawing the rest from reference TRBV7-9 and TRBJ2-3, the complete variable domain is DTGVSQNPRHKITKRGQNVTFRCDPISEHNRLYWYRQTLGQGPEFLTYFQNEAQLEKSRLLSDRFSAERPKGSFSTLEIQRTEQGDSAMYLCSSSPRSGQGPDTQYFGPGTRLTVL.

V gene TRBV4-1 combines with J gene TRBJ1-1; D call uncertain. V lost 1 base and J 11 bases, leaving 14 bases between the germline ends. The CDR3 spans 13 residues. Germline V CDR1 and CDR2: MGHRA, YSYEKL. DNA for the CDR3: TGCGCCAGCAGCCAAGTAGAAAGTTCCGGGGCTTTCTTT. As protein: CASSQVESSGAFF.

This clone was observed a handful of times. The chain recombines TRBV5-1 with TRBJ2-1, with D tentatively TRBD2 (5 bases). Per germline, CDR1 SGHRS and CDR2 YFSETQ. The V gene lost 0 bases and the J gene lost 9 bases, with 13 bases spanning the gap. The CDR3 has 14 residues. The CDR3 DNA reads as TGCGCCAGCAGCTTGGCTCCTAGCAAGGGTGAGCAGTTCTTC. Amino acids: CASSLAPSKGEQFF.

The CDR3 DNA follows: TGTGCCAGCAGTTACGAGACCCGGGGTACAACCGGGGAGCTGTTTTTT. Protein: CASSYETRGTTGELFF. The rearrangement joins TRBV6-5 to TRBJ2-2; the D gene is possibly TRBD2 (5 bases). The CDR3 has 16 residues. Trimming left V 2 bases short and J 5 bases short, with 15 bases between. Germline V gene data show CDR1 as MNHEY and CDR2 as SVGAGI.

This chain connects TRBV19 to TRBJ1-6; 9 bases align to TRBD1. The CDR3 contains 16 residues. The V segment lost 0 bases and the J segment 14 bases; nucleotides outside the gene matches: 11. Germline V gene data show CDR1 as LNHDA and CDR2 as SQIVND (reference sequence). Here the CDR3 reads CASSIDWDRDDFSLHF. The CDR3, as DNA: TGTGCCAGTAGTATAGACTGGGACAGGGACGATTTTTCCCTCCACTTT.

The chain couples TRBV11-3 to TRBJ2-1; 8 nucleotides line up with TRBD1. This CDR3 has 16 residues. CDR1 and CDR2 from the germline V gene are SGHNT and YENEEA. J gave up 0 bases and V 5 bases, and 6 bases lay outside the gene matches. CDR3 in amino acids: CASSRRQGLSYNEQFF. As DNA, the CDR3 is TGTGCCAGCAGCCGCAGACAGGGGCTCTCCTACAATGAGCAGTTCTTC.

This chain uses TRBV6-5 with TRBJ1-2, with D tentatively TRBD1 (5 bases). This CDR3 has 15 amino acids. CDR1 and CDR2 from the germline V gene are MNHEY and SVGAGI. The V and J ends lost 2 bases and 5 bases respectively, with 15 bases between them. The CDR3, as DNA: TGTGCCAGCAGTTACCAAAACAGCGGGGGGTATGGCTACACCTTC. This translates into CASSYQNSGGYGYTF.

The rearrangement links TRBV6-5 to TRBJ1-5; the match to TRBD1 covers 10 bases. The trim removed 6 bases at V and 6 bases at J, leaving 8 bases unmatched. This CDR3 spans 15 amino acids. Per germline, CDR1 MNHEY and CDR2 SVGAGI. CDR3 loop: CASRTVWDRGQPQHF. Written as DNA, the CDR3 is TGTGCCAGCAGGACAGTCTGGGACAGGGGTCAGCCCCAGCATTTT.

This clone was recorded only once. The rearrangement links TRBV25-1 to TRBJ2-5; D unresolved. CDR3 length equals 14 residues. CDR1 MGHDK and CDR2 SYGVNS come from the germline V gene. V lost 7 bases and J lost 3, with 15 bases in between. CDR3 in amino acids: CASNNGGEEETQYF. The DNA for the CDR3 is TGTGCCAGCAATAACGGTGGAGAAGAAGAGACCCAGTACTTC.

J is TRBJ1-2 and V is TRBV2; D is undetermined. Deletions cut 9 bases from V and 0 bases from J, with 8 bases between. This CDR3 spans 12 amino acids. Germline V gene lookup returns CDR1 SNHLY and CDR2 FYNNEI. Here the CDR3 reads CASRLTNYGYTF. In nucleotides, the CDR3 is TGTGCCAGTAGACTTACTAACTATGGCTACACCTTC.

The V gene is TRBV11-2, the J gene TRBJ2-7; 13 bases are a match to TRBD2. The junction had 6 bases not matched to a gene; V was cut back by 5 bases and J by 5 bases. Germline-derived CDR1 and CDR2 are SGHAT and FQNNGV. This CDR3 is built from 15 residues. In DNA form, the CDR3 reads TGTGCCAGCAGCATACTAGCGGGGGGGCGGGACGAGCAGTACTTC. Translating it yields CASSILAGGRDEQYF.

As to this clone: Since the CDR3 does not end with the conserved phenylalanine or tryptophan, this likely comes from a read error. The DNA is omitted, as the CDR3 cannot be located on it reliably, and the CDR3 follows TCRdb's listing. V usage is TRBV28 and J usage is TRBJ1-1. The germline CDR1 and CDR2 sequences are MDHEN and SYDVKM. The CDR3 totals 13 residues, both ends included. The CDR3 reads CASSIHPPGLHDI.

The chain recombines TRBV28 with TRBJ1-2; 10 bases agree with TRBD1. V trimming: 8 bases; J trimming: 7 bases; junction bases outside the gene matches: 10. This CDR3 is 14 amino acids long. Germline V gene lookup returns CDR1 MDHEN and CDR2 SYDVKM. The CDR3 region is CASAEPTGGFGYTF. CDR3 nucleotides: TGTGCCAGCGCCGAACCGACAGGGGGCTTTGGCTACACCTTC.

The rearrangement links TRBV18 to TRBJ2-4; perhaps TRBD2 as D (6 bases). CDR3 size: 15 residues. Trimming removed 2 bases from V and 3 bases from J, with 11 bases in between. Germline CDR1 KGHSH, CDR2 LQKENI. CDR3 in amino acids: CASSPGGGYKNIQYF. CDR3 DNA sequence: TGTGCCAGCTCACCAGGGGGAGGCTACAAAAACATTCAGTACTTC.